The rows below give T cell receptor beta chains drawn from one sample of a study of T cell responses to AZD1222 COVID-19 vaccine. The table came from immunoSEQ multiplex PCR; TCRdb's copy has only in-frame clones and leaves some out. The sample has approximately 99,000 clones, about 89% seen once. The sequenced sample was peripheral blood, obtained 28 days after the second AZD1222 dose. These receptors came from an adult who received the AZD1222 COVID-19 vaccine. Each CDR3 is given without its conserved first and last residue. A D gene is named only where the DNA matches it firmly.

d_call | v_call | cdr3_aa
. | TRBV5-1 | ASSSDVATNEKLF
. | TRBV30 | AWILNGQITEAF
. | TRBV2 | ASSEAPGNEKLF
. | TRBV9 | ASSVALGDNEQF
TRBD1 | TRBV5-4 | ASSFDRGDTEAF
TRBD1 | TRBV3-1/TRBV3-2 | ASSFTGGNTEAF
TRBD1 | TRBV19 | ASSRDRGSAEAF
TRBD2 | TRBV9 | ASSEGTSGRYEQY
. | TRBV19 | ASAPGTVNTEAF
TRBD2 | TRBV7-9 | ASSLSGIDNEQF
TRBD1 | TRBV5-1 | ASSLEGTGRGTYEQY
. | TRBV4-1 | ASSLQETQY
TRBD1 | TRBV24-1 | ATSMPGGGPDTQY
TRBD2 | TRBV9 | ASSVSLAGVNEQF
. | TRBV4-1 | ASSQMGALRRQY
. | TRBV6-1 | ASSEMGNGNQPQH
. | TRBV3-1/TRBV3-2 | ASSLTGPICKKNIQY
. | TRBV7-2 | ASSLGTFSYEQY
TRBD2 | TRBV5-1 | ASSLGNSGRAGYNEQF
. | TRBV2 | ASSEGGRRDDQPQH
TRBD1 | TRBV5-1 | ASSAGQGGTDTQY
TRBD1 | TRBV7-9 | ASRGPGQGAFDEQY
. | TRBV6-6 | ASSQITGELF
. | TRBV4-1 | ASSPLHGTNTGELF
. | TRBV7-8 | ASSLPTGQNTEAF
TRBD2 | TRBV10-1 | ASSDNGGGHREQY
TRBD2 | TRBV14 | ASSQDITSATGELF
TRBD1 | TRBV27 | ASSLGTGRTEAF
. | TRBV28 | ASSLKAETYEQY
. | TRBV7-9 | ASSFFGRGSNIMNTEAF
TRBD2 | TRBV7-8 | ASSLVAGVYEQY
. | TRBV29-1 | SVQESGDGKLF
. | TRBV4-1 | ASSQLVPLAERQHDGYT
TRBD1 | TRBV3-1/TRBV3-2 | ASSYRGVNIQY
. | TRBV27 | ASSFNAGHTEAF
. | TRBV6-5 | AGRGRLYEQY
. | TRBV28 | ASSFSGELF
. | TRBV5-4 | ASSLDGPGELF
TRBD1 | TRBV28 | ASSSTGTGKPQH
. | TRBV29-1 | SVEPPSRNSYNEQF
. | TRBV30 | AWSGMGISGEQF
. | TRBV20-1 | SASPAGSRDTQY
TRBD1 | TRBV6-5 | AIKPPGQAEGYT
. | TRBV7-2 | ASSRLGRGVYNEQF
. | TRBV6-5 | ASTRQAAAGELF
. | TRBV10-1 | ASSKRLGNTGELF
TRBD2 | TRBV19 | ASSTSGLAANTGELF
TRBD1 | TRBV9 | ASSPLGRDRVRTDTQY
. | TRBV10-3 | AISQRLTDTQY
. | TRBV11-2 | ASSLAWGAYTEAF
. | TRBV5-6 | ASSLAARSGDTEAF
. | TRBV6-5 | ASRTLDSTGELF
. | TRBV11-3 | ASSADRSSSYNEQF
TRBD1 | TRBV5-4 | ASSLNRGRGNEKLF
. | TRBV6-2/TRBV6-3 | ASSLASYNEQF
TRBD1 | TRBV6-5 | ASRPSGTGPWKLF